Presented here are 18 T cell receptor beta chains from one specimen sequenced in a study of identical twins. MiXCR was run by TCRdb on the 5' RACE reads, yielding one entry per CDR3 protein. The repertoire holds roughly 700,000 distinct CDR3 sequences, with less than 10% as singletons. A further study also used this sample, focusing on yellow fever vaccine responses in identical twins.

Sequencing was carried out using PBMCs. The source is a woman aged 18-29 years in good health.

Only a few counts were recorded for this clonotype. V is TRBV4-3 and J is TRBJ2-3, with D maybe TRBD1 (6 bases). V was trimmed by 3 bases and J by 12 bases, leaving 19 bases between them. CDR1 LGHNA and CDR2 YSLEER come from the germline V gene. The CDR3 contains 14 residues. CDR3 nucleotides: TGCGCCAGCAGCCAGGGGGCTGGGACGCCGAATCAGTATTTT. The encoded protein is CASSQGAGTPNQYF.

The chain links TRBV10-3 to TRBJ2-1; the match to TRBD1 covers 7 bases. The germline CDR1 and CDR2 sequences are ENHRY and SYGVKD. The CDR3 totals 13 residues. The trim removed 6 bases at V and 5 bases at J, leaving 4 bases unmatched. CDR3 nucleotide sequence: TGTGCCATCAGGGGGGACAGACACAATGAGCAGTTCTTC. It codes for CAIRGDRHNEQFF.

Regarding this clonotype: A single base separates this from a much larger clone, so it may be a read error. In DNA form, the CDR3 reads TGCAGCGTTGAAGGGACAGGGGCCTACGAGCAGTACTTC. Translation gives CSVEGTGAYEQYF. The chain joins TRBV29-1 to TRBJ2-7; 9 bases line up with TRBD1. The CDR3 consists of 13 residues. CDR1 and CDR2 from the germline V gene are SQVTM and ANQGSEA. The V and J ends lost 1 base and 2 bases, in that order; junction bases with no gene match: 0.

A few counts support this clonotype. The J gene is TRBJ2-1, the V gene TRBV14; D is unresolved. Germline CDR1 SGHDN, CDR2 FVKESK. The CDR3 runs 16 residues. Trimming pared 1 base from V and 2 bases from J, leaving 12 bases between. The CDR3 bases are TGTGCCAGCAGCCAAGGCATCAACAGTGCCTACAATGAGCAGTTCTTC. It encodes CASSQGINSAYNEQFF.

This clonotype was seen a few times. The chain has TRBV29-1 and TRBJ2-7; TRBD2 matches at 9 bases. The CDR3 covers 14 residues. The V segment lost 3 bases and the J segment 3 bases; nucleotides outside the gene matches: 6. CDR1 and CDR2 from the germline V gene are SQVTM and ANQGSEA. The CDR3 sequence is CSVDGAGGLYEQYF. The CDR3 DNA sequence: TGCAGCGTTGATGGGGCGGGGGGGCTCTACGAGCAGTACTTC.

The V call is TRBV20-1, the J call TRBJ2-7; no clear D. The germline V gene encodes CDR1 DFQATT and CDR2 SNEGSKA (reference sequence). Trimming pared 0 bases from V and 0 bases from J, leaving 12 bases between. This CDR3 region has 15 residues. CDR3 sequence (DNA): TGCAGTGCTAGAGATCTGGCAGCCGTCTCCTACGAGCAGTACTTC. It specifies CSARDLAAVSYEQYF.

The DNA for the CDR3 is TGTGCCAGCAGCTTATCTGTTGCTGGGAATGAGCAGTTCTTC. This sequence encodes CASSLSVAGNEQFF. The gene calls are TRBV7-2 and TRBJ2-1; D not certain. The germline V gene has CDR1 SGHTA and CDR2 FQGNSA. V was clipped by 2 bases and J by 7 bases, with 12 bases between them. The CDR3 extends over 14 amino acids. The variable domain in full, completed from reference TRBV7-2 and TRBJ2-1, reads GAGVSQSPSNKVTEKGKDVELRCDPISGHTALYWYRQSLGQGLEFLIYFQGNSAPDKSGLPSDRFSAERTGGSVSTLTIQRTQQEDSAVYLCASSLSVAGNEQFFGPGTRLTVL.

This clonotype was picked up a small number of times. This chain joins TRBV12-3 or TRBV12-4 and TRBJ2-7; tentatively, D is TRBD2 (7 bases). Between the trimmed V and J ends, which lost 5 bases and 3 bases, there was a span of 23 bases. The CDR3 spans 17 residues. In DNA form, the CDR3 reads TGTGCCAGCAGTCCCATTAGGGGGGGGGCGCATGACTACGAGCAGTACTTC. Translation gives CASSPIRGGAHDYEQYF.

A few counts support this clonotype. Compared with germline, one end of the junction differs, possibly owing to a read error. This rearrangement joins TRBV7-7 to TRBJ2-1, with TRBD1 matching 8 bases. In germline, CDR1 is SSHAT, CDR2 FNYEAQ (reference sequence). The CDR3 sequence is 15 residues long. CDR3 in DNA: TGTGCTAGCAGCTTAGGGGCAGGGGGCCTCAGTGAGCAGTTCTTC. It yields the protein CASSLGAGGLSEQFF.

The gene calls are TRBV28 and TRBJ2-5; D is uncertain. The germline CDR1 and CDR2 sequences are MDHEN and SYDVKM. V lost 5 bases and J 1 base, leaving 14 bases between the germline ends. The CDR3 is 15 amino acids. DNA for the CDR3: TGTGCCAGCAGTCCCCGAAGGATCCTCCAAGAGACCCAGTACTTC. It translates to CASSPRRILQETQYF. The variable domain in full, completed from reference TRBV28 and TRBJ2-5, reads DVKVTQSSRYLVKRTGEKVFLECVQDMDHENMFWYRQDPGLGLRLIYFSYDVKMKEKGDIPEGYSVSREKKERFSLILESASTNQTSMYLCASSPRRILQETQYFGPGTRLLVL.

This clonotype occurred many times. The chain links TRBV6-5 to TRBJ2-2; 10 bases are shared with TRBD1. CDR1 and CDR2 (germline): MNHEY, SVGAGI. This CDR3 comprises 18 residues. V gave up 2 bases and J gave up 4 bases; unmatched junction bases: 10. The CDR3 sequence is CASSYDPPRDRGTGELFF. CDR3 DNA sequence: TGTGCCAGCAGTTACGACCCCCCTCGGGACAGGGGCACCGGGGAGCTGTTTTTT.

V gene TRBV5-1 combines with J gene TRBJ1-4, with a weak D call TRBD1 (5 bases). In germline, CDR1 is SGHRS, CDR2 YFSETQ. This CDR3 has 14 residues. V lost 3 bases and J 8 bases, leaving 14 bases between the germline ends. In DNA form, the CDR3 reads TGCGCCAGCAGCTGGGATCGGGGACGCGAAAAACTGTTTTTT. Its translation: CASSWDRGREKLFF.

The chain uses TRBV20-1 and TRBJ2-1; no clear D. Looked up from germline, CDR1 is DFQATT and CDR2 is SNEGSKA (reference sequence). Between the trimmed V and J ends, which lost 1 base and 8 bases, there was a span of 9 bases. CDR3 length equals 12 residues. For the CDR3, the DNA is TGCAGTGCTAGAGTGGAAGGATATGAGCAGTTCTTC. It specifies CSARVEGYEQFF.

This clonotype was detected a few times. The CDR3 loop reads CASTTIRDWDTEAFF. CDR3 nucleotides: TGTGCCAGCACTACCATCAGGGATTGGGACACTGAAGCTTTCTTT. V gene TRBV12-3 or TRBV12-4 combines with J gene TRBJ1-1, with D perhaps TRBD1 (5 bases). V shed 7 bases and J shed 3 bases, with 18 bases lying between them. The CDR3 length is 15 residues.

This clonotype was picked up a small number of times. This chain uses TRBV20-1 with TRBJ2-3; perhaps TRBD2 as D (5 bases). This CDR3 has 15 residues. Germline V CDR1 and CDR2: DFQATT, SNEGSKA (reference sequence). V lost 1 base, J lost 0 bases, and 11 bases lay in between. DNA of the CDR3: TGCAGTGCTAGAGGGACTGCCCCTAGCACAGATACGCAGTATTTT. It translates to CSARGTAPSTDTQYF.

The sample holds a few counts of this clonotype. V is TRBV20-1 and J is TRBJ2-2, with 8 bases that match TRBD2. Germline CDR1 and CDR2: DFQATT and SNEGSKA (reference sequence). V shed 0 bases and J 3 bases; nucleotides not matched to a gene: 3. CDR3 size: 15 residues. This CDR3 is CSARDQLADTGELFF. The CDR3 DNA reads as TGCAGTGCTAGAGATCAACTAGCGGACACCGGGGAGCTGTTTTTT.

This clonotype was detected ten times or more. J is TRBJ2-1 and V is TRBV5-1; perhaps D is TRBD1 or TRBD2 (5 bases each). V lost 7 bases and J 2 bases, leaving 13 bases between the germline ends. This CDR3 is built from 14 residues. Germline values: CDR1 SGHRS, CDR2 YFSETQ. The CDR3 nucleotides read TGCGCCAGCTCCCCCGGGGCGACCTACAATGAGCAGTTCTTC. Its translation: CASSPGATYNEQFF.

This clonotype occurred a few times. The CDR3 region has the DNA TGTGCCAGCAGGCTTTCGGGACTAGGCTACAATGAGCAGTTCTTC. Its protein product is CASRLSGLGYNEQFF. The J gene is TRBJ2-1, the V gene TRBV6-1; 8 bases align to TRBD2. In germline, CDR1 is MNHNS, CDR2 SASEGT. V was clipped by 6 bases and J by 3 bases; unmatched bases: 7. This CDR3 spans 15 amino acids.